A single T cell receptor (beta chain) is shown here with its context. No cognate antigen has been identified for it. No much larger clone is present one base from it, and per-base qualities are unavailable. The data stem from a study of T-cell memory formation after mild COVID-19 listed by TCRdb under 2021. As for the study more broadly: TCR sequence clusters from the two donors were largely donor specific. In a couple of donors, T-cell clones that expanded and contracted after mild COVID-19 were tracked by sequencing TCRalpha and TCRbeta repertoires over time. Two young, previously healthy adult volunteers made up the cohort, one male and one female.

Its CDR3 holds 16 amino acids, cysteine through phenylalanine. Only CDR3 DNA remains: 48 bases, in frame from the first base. The germline V gene encodes CDR1 SEHNR and CDR2 FQNEAQ (reference sequence). The V end gives up 5 bases and the J end 0 bases, leaving 9 bases in the junction not matched to a gene. The data were produced on an Illumina NovaSeq 6000. cDNA libraries for TCRalpha and TCRbeta were prepared by 5'RACE using constant-segment primers, with sample barcodes and unique molecular identifiers added. Trizol reagent was used to extract RNA from every sample. Libraries were amplified in two PCR steps, with a second sample barcode and Illumina TruSeq adapters added in the second step. Sequencing of the libraries was done on an Illumina NovaSeq, producing 2 x 150 bp paired-end reads. Under the source paper's analysis protocol: The reads were demultiplexed and collapsed into UMI-guided consensus sequences using migec v1.2.7. Using mixcr v2.1.11, UMI consensuses were aligned to TRA and TRB V and J templates and then assembled into clonotypes. A clonotype was counted as expanded or contracted only if both edgeR and NoisET called the change significant, with noise models trained on biological replicates. edgeR calls used a false discovery rate-adjusted p below 0.01 and a log2 fold-change threshold of 1. As an exploratory analysis of dynamics, PCA with hierarchical clustering was applied to max-normalized trajectories of the 1000 most abundant clonotypes. Separately sequenced CD4+ and CD8+ repertoires were used to assign the CD4 or CD8 phenotype of responding clones. The public reads were reprocessed in TCRdb via fastp at Q25 and MiXCR, keeping in-frame beta chains. Identical CDR3 protein sequences are pooled into one entry, listed with their most common genes and DNA. These V and J calls derive from TCRdb rather than the authors' analysis. Present in this sample are fewer than 450,000 distinct CDR3 sequences, around 20% of which were seen just once. Roughly an eighth of the sample rests with the top ten.

What the study reported, not specific to this receptor: Some responding clones were detected in pre-infection memory, which suggested that pre-existing cross-reactive memory T cells had joined the SARS-CoV-2 response. Balanced CD4/CD8 phenotypes were observed for clones contracting from day 15 to 85, whereas a bias towards CD4+ was observed for a second wave of clones expanding from day 15 to 37. SARS-CoV-2 specificity was not confirmed for the second-wave clones peaking on day 37. Contracting CD4+ clones were located mainly in the CM and EM memory subsets, whereas CD8+ clones were found to be enriched in EMRA. The study included only two mild cases, and larger cohorts that include severe cases with pre-infection samples were judged to be necessary.

Ficoll-Paque density gradient centrifugation was the method used to isolate PBMCs. The clonotype was recovered from an adult woman who had mild COVID-19 (a few samples of this study predate the infection). The sample titles of this study are shuffled in the database, so cell type and time point are left out; the donor was told from shared clones. The chain is encoded by TRBV7-9 joined to TRBJ2-7; 8 bases in the middle match TRBD1. The sample comprised PBMCs or a T cell subset sorted from them (not recorded which). At the DNA level, the sequence is TGTGCCAGCAGCGATAGTAGGACAGGGAGCTCCTACGAGCAGTACTTC. This translates into CASSDSRTGSSYEQYF.